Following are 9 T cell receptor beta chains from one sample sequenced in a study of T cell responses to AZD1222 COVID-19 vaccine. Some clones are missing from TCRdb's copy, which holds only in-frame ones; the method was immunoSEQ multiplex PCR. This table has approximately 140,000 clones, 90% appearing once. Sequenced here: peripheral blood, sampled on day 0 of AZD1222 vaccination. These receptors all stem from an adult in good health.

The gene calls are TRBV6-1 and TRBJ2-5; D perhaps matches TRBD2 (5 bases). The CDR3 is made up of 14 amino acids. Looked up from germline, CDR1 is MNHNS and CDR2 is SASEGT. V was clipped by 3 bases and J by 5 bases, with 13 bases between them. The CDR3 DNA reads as TGTGCCAGCAGTGATCCGGGCGGGTGGGAGACCCAGTACTTC. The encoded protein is CASSDPGGWETQYF.

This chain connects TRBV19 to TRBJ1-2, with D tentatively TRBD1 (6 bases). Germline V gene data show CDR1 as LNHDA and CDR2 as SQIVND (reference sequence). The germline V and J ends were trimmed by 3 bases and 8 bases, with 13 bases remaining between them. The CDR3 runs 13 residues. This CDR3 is CASSIPSGEGYTF. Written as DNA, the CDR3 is TGTGCCAGTAGTATCCCGTCAGGGGAAGGCTACACCTTC.

In DNA, the CDR3 is TGTGCCAGCAGACAGGGTAACACTGAAGCTTTCTTT. Residues: CASRQGNTEAFF. This chain uses TRBV12-3 or TRBV12-4 with TRBJ1-1; D may be TRBD1 (6 bases). V dropped 6 bases and J dropped 2 bases, with 7 bases sitting between them. CDR3 length equals 12 residues.

The CDR3 bases are TGTGCCAGCAGTGAAGATTGGACTCAGGGGATAGAGCAGTACTTC. It codes for CASSEDWTQGIEQYF. V is TRBV2 and J is TRBJ2-7, with D perhaps TRBD1 (6 bases). Trimming took 1 base from V and 7 from J, leaving 17 bases between them. CDR1 is SNHLY and CDR2 is FYNNEI in the germline V gene. The length of the CDR3 is 15 residues.

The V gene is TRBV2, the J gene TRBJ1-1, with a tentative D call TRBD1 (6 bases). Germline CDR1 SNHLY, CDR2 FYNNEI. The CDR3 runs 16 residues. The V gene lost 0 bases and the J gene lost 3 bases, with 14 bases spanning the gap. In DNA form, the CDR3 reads TGTGCCAGCAGTGAAGCGTCCCCGTCAGGGGACACTGAAGCTTTCTTT. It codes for CASSEASPSGDTEAFF.

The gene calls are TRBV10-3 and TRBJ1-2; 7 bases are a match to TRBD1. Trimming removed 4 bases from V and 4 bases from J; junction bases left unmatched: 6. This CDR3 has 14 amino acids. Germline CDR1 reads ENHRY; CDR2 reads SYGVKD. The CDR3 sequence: CAISVEGAGYGYTF. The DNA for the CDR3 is TGTGCCATCAGTGTGGAGGGGGCAGGCTATGGCTACACCTTC.

CDR3 DNA: TGTGCCTGGAGTATCCGGGGCCGCACTGAAGCTTTCTTT. Its translation: CAWSIRGRTEAFF. The chain couples TRBV30 to TRBJ1-1, with D possibly being TRBD1 (5 bases). The CDR3 covers 13 residues. With 2 bases removed from V and 4 bases from J, the gap between germline ends came to 11 bases. Germline assignment: CDR1 GTSNPN and CDR2 SVGIG (reference sequence).

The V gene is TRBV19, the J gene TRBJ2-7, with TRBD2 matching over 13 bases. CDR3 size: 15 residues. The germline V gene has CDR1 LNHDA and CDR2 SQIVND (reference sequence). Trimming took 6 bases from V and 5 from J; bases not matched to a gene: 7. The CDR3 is CASSAWTSGRDEQYF. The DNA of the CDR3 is TGTGCCAGTAGCGCTTGGACTAGCGGGAGAGACGAGCAGTACTTC.

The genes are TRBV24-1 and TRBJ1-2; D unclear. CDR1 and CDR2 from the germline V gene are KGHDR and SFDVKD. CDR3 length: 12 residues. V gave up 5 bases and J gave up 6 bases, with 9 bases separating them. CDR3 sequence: CATSGGRNGYTF. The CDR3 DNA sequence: TGTGCCACCAGTGGAGGAAGGAATGGCTACACCTTC.